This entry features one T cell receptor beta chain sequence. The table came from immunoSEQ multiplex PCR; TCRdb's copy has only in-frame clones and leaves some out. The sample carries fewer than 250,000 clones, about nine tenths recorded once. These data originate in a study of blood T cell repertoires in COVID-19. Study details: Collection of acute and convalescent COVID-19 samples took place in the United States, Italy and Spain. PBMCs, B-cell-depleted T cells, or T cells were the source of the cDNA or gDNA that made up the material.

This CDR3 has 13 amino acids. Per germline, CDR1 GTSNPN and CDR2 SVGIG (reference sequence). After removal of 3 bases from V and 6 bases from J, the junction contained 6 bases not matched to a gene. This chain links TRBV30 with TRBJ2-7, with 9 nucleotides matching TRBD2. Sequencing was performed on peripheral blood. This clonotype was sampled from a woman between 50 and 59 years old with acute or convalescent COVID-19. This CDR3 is CAWRLAGAPEQYF. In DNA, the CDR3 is TGTGCCTGGAGATTAGCGGGAGCCCCCGAGCAGTACTTC.